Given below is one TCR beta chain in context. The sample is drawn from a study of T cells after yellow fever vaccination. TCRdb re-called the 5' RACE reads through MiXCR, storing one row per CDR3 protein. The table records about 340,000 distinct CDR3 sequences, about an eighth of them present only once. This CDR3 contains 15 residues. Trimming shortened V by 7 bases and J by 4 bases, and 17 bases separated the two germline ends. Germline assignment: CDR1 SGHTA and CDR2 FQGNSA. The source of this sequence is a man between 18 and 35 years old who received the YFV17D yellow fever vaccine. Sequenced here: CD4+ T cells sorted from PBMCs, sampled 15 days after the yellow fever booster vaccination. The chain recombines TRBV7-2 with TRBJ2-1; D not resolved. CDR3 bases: TGTGCCAGCACCAAAGTTCATTCCCTATACAATGAGCAGTTCTTC. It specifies CASTKVHSLYNEQFF.